One sample yielded the 24 T cell receptor beta chains listed below, sequenced in a study of cytomegalovirus exposure and HLA in healthy donors (dated by TCRdb to about 2017). Receptors were amplified or captured by the immunoSEQ multiplex PCR assay. A mixture of 60 forward primers for TCR Vbeta segments and 13 reverse primers for TCR Jbeta segments was used in the multiplex PCR. Entries here come from immuneACCESS through TCRdb and include only in-frame sequences with V and J called. Some clones fail to appear in such tables; in the studies checked, an unresolved V gene covers under half of the shortfall, and the cause of the remainder is unknown. This sample has roughly 130,000 clones in its table, and approximately 80% of those were observed once. The top ten clonotypes cover 1% of the sample. Specimen: PBMCs. These TCRs come from a human donor in good health.

The count of this clone is one. J is TRBJ2-3 and V is TRBV5-4, with TRBD2 identical over 11 bases. The CDR3 sequence is 16 residues long. Germline V CDR1 and CDR2: SGHNT, YYREEE (reference sequence). Germline trimming cut 5 bases from V and 2 bases from J; bases unmatched to any gene: 7. The CDR3 region is CASRKLAGELTDTQYF. CDR3 in DNA: TGTGCCAGCAGGAAACTAGCGGGGGAGCTCACAGATACGCAGTATTTT. Full variable domain (outside the CDR3, taken from reference TRBV5-4 and TRBJ2-3): ETGVTQSPTHLIKTRGQQVTLRCSSQSGHNTVSWYQQALGQGPQFIFQYYREEENGRGNFPPRFSGLQFPNYSSELNVNALELDDSALYLCASRKLAGELTDTQYFGPGTRLTVL.

The J gene is TRBJ2-1, the V gene TRBV5-6, with 7 bases matching TRBD2. Germline CDR1 and CDR2: SGHDT and YYEEEE. The CDR3 loop spans 15 amino acids. The V gene end was trimmed by 0 bases and the J gene end by 4 bases; junction bases not matched to a gene: 4. The CDR3 sequence: CASSLASGEYNEQFF. DNA for the CDR3: TGTGCCAGCAGCTTGGCGAGCGGGGAATACAATGAGCAGTTCTTC.

This clone was observed a handful of times. The rearrangement joins TRBV5-4 to TRBJ1-3; TRBD1 is a possible D gene (6 bases). With 5 bases removed from V and 1 base from J, the gap between germline ends came to 13 bases. The CDR3 contains 15 residues. The germline gives CDR1 SGHNT, CDR2 YYREEE (reference sequence). DNA of the CDR3: TGTGCCAGCAGTTCTAAACAGGGATCTGGAAACACCATATATTTT. Protein product: CASSSKQGSGNTIYF.

The table lists this clone with a few counts. This chain connects TRBV2 to TRBJ1-5; perhaps TRBD1 as D (5 bases). V dropped 7 bases and J dropped 4 bases, with 8 bases sitting between them. The CDR3 is made up of 12 amino acids. Germline V CDR1 and CDR2: SNHLY, FYNNEI. CDR3 bases: TGTGCCAGCAATGCAGGGAATCAGCCCCAGCATTTT. Its translation is CASNAGNQPQHF.

The chain links TRBV2 to TRBJ1-4; D might be TRBD1 (5 bases). The CDR3 is 13 residues long. Trimming pared 5 bases from V and 7 bases from J, leaving 11 bases between. Per germline, CDR1 SNHLY and CDR2 FYNNEI. The CDR3: CASSRFQGEKLFF. The CDR3 DNA reads TGTGCCAGCAGTAGGTTTCAGGGTGAAAAACTGTTTTTT.

This chain uses TRBV9 with TRBJ2-7; 8 nucleotides match TRBD2. With V trimmed by 4 bases and J by 2 bases, 8 bases remained unmatched. The CDR3 is 15 amino acids. CDR1 SGDLS and CDR2 YYNGEE come from the germline V gene. The CDR3 sequence is CASSPSGGKTYEQYF. DNA for the CDR3: TGTGCCAGCAGCCCCAGCGGGGGAAAAACCTACGAGCAGTACTTC.

This chain joins TRBV14 and TRBJ2-5; the D gene is possibly TRBD1 (6 bases). The CDR3 runs 16 residues. Trimming cost V 3 bases and J 5 bases, with 19 bases left between them. Germline V lookup: CDR1 SGHDN, CDR2 FVKESK. The CDR3: CASSQTGHAFGETQYF. The CDR3 DNA reads TGTGCCAGCAGCCAGACGGGACACGCATTTGGGGAGACCCAGTACTTC.

This clone came up a few times. The rearrangement uses TRBV7-9 and TRBJ2-7; D not resolved. This CDR3 is 12 amino acids long. Germline lookup yields CDR1 SEHNR and CDR2 FQNEAQ (reference sequence). V was cut by 4 bases and J by 4 bases, with 8 bases left in between. The CDR3 here is CASSSETYEQYF. Written as DNA, the CDR3 is TGTGCCAGCAGCTCGGAGACTTACGAGCAGTACTTC.

V and J are TRBV7-9 and TRBJ1-5; unclear D gene. Germline values: CDR1 SEHNR, CDR2 FQNEAQ (reference sequence). V was trimmed by 5 bases and J by 5 bases, leaving 7 bases between them. CDR3 length: 12 residues. The CDR3 is CASSLRYQPQHF. The CDR3, as DNA: TGTGCCAGCAGCCTACGTTATCAGCCCCAGCATTTT. Supplemented by reference TRBV7-9 and TRBJ1-5, the full variable domain reads DTGVSQNPRHKITKRGQNVTFRCDPISEHNRLYWYRQTLGQGPEFLTYFQNEAQLEKSRLLSDRFSAERPKGSFSTLEIQRTEQGDSAMYLCASSLRYQPQHFGDGTRLSIL.

The genes are TRBV6-5 and TRBJ2-7; D is undetermined. This CDR3 spans 13 amino acids. Germline V CDR1 and CDR2: MNHEY, SVGAGI. Trimming pared 8 bases from V and 2 bases from J, leaving 13 bases between. Written as DNA, the CDR3 is TGTGCCAGCTGCAGACTGACTGCCTACGAGCAGTACTTC. Its protein product is CASCRLTAYEQYF.

The chain recombines TRBV2 with TRBJ1-5; 7 positions agree with TRBD1. CDR1 and CDR2 from the germline V gene are SNHLY and FYNNEI. V was clipped by 6 bases and J by 2 bases; unmatched bases: 10. This CDR3 spans 16 amino acids. CDR3 protein: CASRSHRGRGNQPQHF. CDR3 bases: TGTGCCAGCAGGAGTCACAGGGGAAGGGGCAATCAGCCCCAGCATTTT.

CDR3 nucleotide sequence: TGTGCCAGCAGTTTACAGGGTTGGAACACTGAAGCTTTCTTT. It specifies CASSLQGWNTEAFF. This sequence joins TRBV27 and TRBJ1-1, with D tentatively TRBD1 (5 bases). The CDR3 has 14 amino acids. V was cut by 2 bases and J by 1 base, with 8 bases left in between. Germline V lookup: CDR1 MNHEY, CDR2 SMNVEV (reference sequence).

V and J are TRBV9 and TRBJ1-1; no clear D gene. Germline lookup yields CDR1 SGDLS and CDR2 YYNGEE. The CDR3 totals 13 residues. V was pared by 3 bases and J by 7 bases, with 13 bases between. The CDR3 protein is CASSGRQTREAFF. The CDR3 bases are TGTGCCAGCAGCGGCCGACAAACCCGTGAAGCTTTCTTT.

The rearrangement uses TRBV5-1 and TRBJ1-6; 9 nucleotides match TRBD1. Looked up from germline, CDR1 is SGHRS and CDR2 is YFSETQ. The CDR3 contains 15 residues. After removal of 3 bases from V and 4 bases from J, the junction contained 2 bases not matched to a gene. For the CDR3, the DNA is TGCGCCAGCAGCTCGGGACAGGGTTATAATTCACCCCTCCACTTT. This codes for CASSSGQGYNSPLHF. Together with reference TRBV5-1 and TRBJ1-6, the CDR3 gives the full variable domain: KAGVTQTPRYLIKTRGQQVTLSCSPISGHRSVSWYQQTPGQGLQFLFEYFSETQRNKGNFPGRFSGRQFSNSRSEMNVSTLELGDSALYLCASSSGQGYNSPLHFGNGTRLTVT.

The V gene is TRBV11-2, the J gene TRBJ1-4; D is undetermined. Looked up from germline, CDR1 is SGHAT and CDR2 is FQNNGV. V lost 2 bases, J lost 8 bases, and 15 bases lay in between. This CDR3 has 15 amino acids. The CDR3 sequence is CASSLSGATGEKLFF. CDR3 in DNA: TGTGCCAGCAGCTTAAGCGGTGCCACCGGGGAAAAACTGTTTTTT.

The gene calls are TRBV6-6 and TRBJ2-2, with 8 bases matching TRBD1. The CDR3 consists of 16 residues. V lost 5 bases to trimming and J lost 3 bases; unmatched junction nucleotides: 8. Per the germline V gene, CDR1 is MNHNY and CDR2 is SVGAGI (reference sequence). This CDR3 is CASSGGQGLDTGELFF. The CDR3 region has the DNA TGTGCCAGCAGTGGAGGACAGGGACTTGACACCGGGGAGCTGTTTTTT.

The CDR3 sequence: CASSLVSLAGGPVTQYF. In nucleotides, the CDR3 is TGCGCCAGCAGCTTGGTATCCCTAGCGGGGGGGCCTGTGACCCAGTACTTC. This sequence joins TRBV5-1 and TRBJ2-5; 12 bases line up with TRBD2. V was clipped by 0 bases and J by 7 bases; unmatched bases: 10. Per the germline V gene, CDR1 is SGHRS and CDR2 is YFSETQ. This CDR3 is built from 17 residues. Full variable domain (outside the CDR3, taken from reference TRBV5-1 and TRBJ2-5): KAGVTQTPRYLIKTRGQQVTLSCSPISGHRSVSWYQQTPGQGLQFLFEYFSETQRNKGNFPGRFSGRQFSNSRSEMNVSTLELGDSALYLCASSLVSLAGGPVTQYFGPGTRLLVL.

A few counts support this clone. J is TRBJ1-2 and V is TRBV5-6; D unclear. The CDR3 covers 12 residues. V shed 0 bases and J shed 8 bases, with 8 bases lying between them. Germline assignment: CDR1 SGHDT and CDR2 YYEEEE. CDR3 DNA sequence: TGTGCCAGCAGCTTGGTGGCAGTCGGCTACACCTTC. It translates to CASSLVAVGYTF.

The chain recombines TRBV5-1 with TRBJ2-2; 9 positions match TRBD1. Germline CDR1 SGHRS, CDR2 YFSETQ. Trimming took 4 bases from V and 3 from J; bases not matched to a gene: 4. The CDR3 has 15 amino acids. The CDR3 DNA sequence: TGCGCCAGCAGCCCGAGACAGGGGGACACCGGGGAGCTGTTTTTT. Translating gives CASSPRQGDTGELFF.

The chain recombines TRBV4-2 with TRBJ1-2; D call uncertain. Trimming took 0 bases from V and 3 from J, leaving 11 bases between them. The CDR3 length is 15 residues. From germline, CDR1 is LGHNA and CDR2 YNFKEQ. The CDR3 spells CASSQESHGDYGYTF. In DNA form, the CDR3 reads TGTGCCAGCAGCCAAGAATCGCACGGGGACTATGGCTACACCTTC.

The chain joins TRBV6-5 to TRBJ2-5; 7 bases fit TRBD2. Germline V gives CDR1 MNHEY, CDR2 SVGAGI. The CDR3 totals 15 residues. The junction had 10 bases not matched to a gene; V was cut back by 6 bases and J by 3 bases. The CDR3: CASSPEWAGEETQYF. The CDR3 DNA sequence: TGTGCCAGCAGCCCGGAGTGGGCGGGGGAAGAGACCCAGTACTTC.

The chain carries TRBV9 and TRBJ2-3, with D perhaps TRBD2 (6 bases). Trimming removed 3 bases from V and 6 bases from J, with 14 bases in between. Germline assignment: CDR1 SGDLS and CDR2 YYNGEE. CDR3 length equals 14 residues. CDR3 loop: CASSEAGRADTQYF. CDR3 DNA: TGTGCCAGCAGCGAGGCGGGGAGAGCGGATACGCAGTATTTT.

The chain is built from TRBV5-4 and TRBJ2-1; 13 bases line up with TRBD2. With 3 bases clipped from V and 2 bases from J, the junction kept 11 bases outside the gene matches. CDR3 length: 19 amino acids. Germline-derived CDR1 and CDR2 are SGHNT and YYREEE (reference sequence). The CDR3 is CASSSGTSGAKSTYNEQFF. In DNA, the CDR3 is TGTGCCAGCAGCTCCGGGACTAGCGGGGCCAAAAGTACCTACAATGAGCAGTTCTTC.

This clone was counted a few times. The J gene is TRBJ2-1, the V gene TRBV6-1; perhaps TRBD1 as D (5 bases). The germline V gene encodes CDR1 MNHNS and CDR2 SASEGT. The CDR3 is made up of 13 amino acids. V dropped 8 bases and J dropped 4 bases, with 12 bases sitting between them. The chain's CDR3 is CASLRGRYNEQFF. As DNA, the CDR3 is TGTGCCAGCCTAAGGGGAAGATACAATGAGCAGTTCTTC.